The TCR beta chain described here comes from a study of cytomegalovirus exposure and HLA in healthy donors. Whole-study findings and limits: Productive status was seen about 90% or about 30% of the time for most TCR beta V segments in an earlier analysis.

The donors gave bone marrow, and they were healthy. CDR3 length: 12 amino acids. V was pared by 0 bases and J by 11 bases, with 7 bases between. Germline lookup yields CDR1 MGHRA and CDR2 YSYEKL. With 60 Vbeta and 13 Jbeta primers, the PCR was carried out. In the original processing: As a later analysis found, there were around 86 million unique TCR beta chains, of which roughly 11 million were shared. Generated by immunoSEQ multiplex PCR, the TCRdb table keeps only in-frame clones and is missing some. V and J calls and clone size follow that table, whereas D and trimming were derived from the DNA. In the table there are about 150,000 clones, approximately 80% of which are singletons. Details on this clone: Its specificity is not known.

The sequence came from a man aged 25-45 years in good health and CMV-seropositive. The rearrangement links TRBV4-1 to TRBJ1-4; D gene unclear. The sequencing input was PBMCs. As DNA, the CDR3 is TGCGCCAGCAGCCAAGATCCGGGGAAACTGTTTTTT. It specifies CASSQDPGKLFF.